Below, 20 T cell receptor beta chains from the same sample are listed, as sequenced in a study of Tregs in tolerant kidney transplant recipients. The assay was immunoSEQ multiplex PCR, and TCRdb's table has in-frame clones only and misses some. Seen in this sample are 30,000 or so clones; the ten most common clones hold 6.5% to 8%. Specimen: CD8+ T cells from blood, collected before the transplant. These receptors were taken from a human donor who received a combined kidney and bone marrow transplant.

The CDR3 DNA, read in part, is TGTGCCAGCAGTTCAGATGGGGAGGGGTATGGC. It specifies CASSSDGEGYG. The complete CDR3 protein is CASSSDGEGYGYTF. The rearrangement joins TRBV7-8 to TRBJ1-2; perhaps TRBD1 as D (5 bases). The observed sequence ends 3 residues before the CDR3 terminus, with the missing tail filled in from the germline J gene. Germline CDR1 reads SGHVS; CDR2 reads FQNEAQ. The CDR3 has 14 amino acids. Trimming took 6 bases from V and 5 from J, leaving 16 bases between them.

A word on this clone: The missing CDR3 end, 3 residues past where the read stops, is filled in from the germline J gene. V usage is TRBV11-2 and J usage is TRBJ2-1; 8 positions agree with TRBD2. The CDR3 has 14 residues. V shed 6 bases, J shed 6 bases, and the junction held 7 bases outside the gene matches. Germline assignment: CDR1 SGHAT and CDR2 FQNNGV. The part of the CDR3 DNA that was read is TGTGCCAGCAGTCCCAGCGGGGGATTCAATGAG. Its protein is CASSPSGGFNE. The full CDR3 is CASSPSGGFNEQFF.

Regarding this clone: The read terminates 3 residues ahead of where the CDR3 ends, so the germline J gene completes it. J is TRBJ2-7 and V is TRBV20-1; D may be TRBD1 (5 bases). CDR1 and CDR2 (germline): DFQATT, SNEGSKA (reference sequence). The CDR3 is 12 residues long. Trimming cost V 2 bases and J 0 bases, with 5 bases left between them. CDR3 DNA, as far as it was read: TGCAGTGCTAGACAGGGCTCCTACGAG. It yields the protein CSARQGSYE. The whole CDR3 sequence is CSARQGSYEQYF.

In regard to this clone: The read halts 3 residues ahead of the CDR3 end, with the missing end drawn from the germline J gene. The V and J genes are TRBV14 and TRBJ1-1; a possible D gene is TRBD1 (5 bases). Germline assignment: CDR1 SGHDN and CDR2 FVKESK. This CDR3 has 16 residues. Deletions cut 4 bases from V and 3 bases from J, with 18 bases between. CDR3 amino acids: CASSLREGIMHTEAFF. The DNA read from the CDR3 is TGTGCCAGCAGCCTCCGAGAGGGGATCATGCACACTGAA. The variable domain in full, completed from reference TRBV14 and TRBJ1-1, reads EAGVTQFPSHSVIEKGQTVTLRCDPISGHDNLYWYRRVMGKEIKFLLHFVKESKQDESGMPNNRFLAERTGGTYSTLKVQPAELEDSGVYFCASSLREGIMHTEAFFGQGTRLTVV.

On this clone itself: The read ends 3 residues before the CDR3 terminus; that terminus is restored from the germline J gene. The chain links TRBV7-8 to TRBJ1-2; a possible D gene is TRBD1 (5 bases). The length of the CDR3 is 12 residues. Germline values: CDR1 SGHVS, CDR2 FQNEAQ. This CDR3 reads CASSLQGWSYTF. The sequenced CDR3 bases are TGTGCCAGCAGCTTACAGGGTTGGAGC. The full variable domain, with the rest looked up from reference TRBV7-8 and TRBJ1-2, is GAGVSQSPRYKVAKRGQDVALRCDPISGHVSLFWYQQALGQGPEFLTYFQNEAQLDKSGLPSDRFFAERPEGSVSTLKIQRTQQEDSAVYLCASSLQGWSYTFGSGTRLTVV.

On this clone itself: From the germline J gene comes the end of the CDR3, since the read stops 3 residues before it. V is TRBV6-4 and J is TRBJ2-2; D not resolved. The CDR3 has 14 amino acids. CDR1 and CDR2 from the germline V gene are MRHNA and SNTAGT. V shed 4 bases and J shed 3 bases, with 9 bases lying between them. CDR3: CASSASTDTGELFF. The sequenced CDR3 bases are TGTGCCAGCAGTGCCTCTACGGACACCGGGGAG.

With respect to this clone: The read ends 3 residues early relative to the CDR3; the germline J gene fills the gap. The chain links TRBV20-1 to TRBJ1-2, with D possibly being TRBD1 (5 bases). The ends were cut back, 3 bases at V and 3 bases at J, with 11 bases in the middle. CDR3 length: 13 amino acids. CDR1 DFQATT and CDR2 SNEGSKA come from the germline V gene (reference sequence). CDR3 region: CSASLPRDYGYTF. The CDR3 DNA, read in part, is TGCAGTGCTAGTTTGCCCAGGGACTATGGC.

As for this clone: The read gets to within 3 residues of the CDR3 end, and the germline J gene fills in the rest. V usage is TRBV29-1 and J usage is TRBJ1-1; D is possibly TRBD1 (6 bases). Trimming stripped 7 bases from V and 0 bases from J, with 15 bases between. Germline values: CDR1 SQVTM, CDR2 ANQGSEA. The CDR3 consists of 14 residues. The CDR3 sequence: CSAPDSHMNTEAFF. The sequenced part of the CDR3 DNA is TGCAGCGCCCCGGACAGCCACATGAACACTGAA.

In the case of this clone: The read is 3 residues too short to cover the CDR3 end, so that end is filled in from the germline J gene. This sequence joins TRBV19 and TRBJ2-7, with D perhaps matching TRBD2 (6 bases). V dropped 4 bases and J dropped 6 bases, with 22 bases sitting between them. CDR3 size: 16 residues. Germline assignment: CDR1 LNHDA and CDR2 SQIVND (reference sequence). The CDR3 region is CASSTISYGTEIEQYF. The part of the CDR3 DNA that was read is TGTGCCAGTAGTACCATATCGTATGGGACTGAGATCGAG.

In the case of this clone: The observed sequence ends 3 residues before the CDR3 terminus, with the missing tail filled in from the germline J gene. V usage is TRBV30 and J usage is TRBJ2-7; maybe TRBD1 (6 bases). V lost 6 bases, J lost 5 bases, and 23 bases lay in between. From germline, CDR1 is GTSNPN and CDR2 SVGIG (reference sequence). The CDR3 length is 15 residues. The sequenced CDR3 bases are TGTGCCTGCGCCGATAACAGGGCCACGTCCCACGAG. This codes for CACADNRATSHE. The complete CDR3 reads CACADNRATSHEQYF. The full variable domain, completed using reference TRBV30 and TRBJ2-7, is SQTIHQWPATLVQPVGSPLSLECTVEGTSNPNLYWYRQAAGRGLQLLFYSVGIGQISSEVPQNLSASRPQDRQFILSSKKLLLSDSGFYLCACADNRATSHEQYFGPGTRLTVT.

About this clone itself: The CDR3 is cut off 3 residues early in the read; its end comes from the germline J gene. The chain carries TRBV5-1 and TRBJ1-1, with D perhaps TRBD1 (5 bases). CDR1 SGHRS and CDR2 YFSETQ come from the germline V gene. Deletions cut 0 bases from V and 5 bases from J, with 11 bases between. CDR3 size: 14 residues. CDR3 loop: CASSLATGGTEAFF. The CDR3 bases that were read are TGCGCCAGCAGCTTGGCCACAGGTGGGACTGAA. Together with reference TRBV5-1 and TRBJ1-1, the CDR3 gives the full variable domain: KAGVTQTPRYLIKTRGQQVTLSCSPISGHRSVSWYQQTPGQGLQFLFEYFSETQRNKGNFPGRFSGRQFSNSRSEMNVSTLELGDSALYLCASSLATGGTEAFFGQGTRLTVV.

Comment on this clone: The read ends 3 residues before the CDR3 terminus; that terminus is restored from the germline J gene. V usage is TRBV19 and J usage is TRBJ1-1, with D possibly TRBD1 on 5 matching bases. This CDR3 has 15 amino acids. The germline gives CDR1 LNHDA, CDR2 SQIVND (reference sequence). The covered CDR3 bases are TGTGCCAGTTTAATAACAGCGAGGGGCGTGGGGGAA. Translating it yields CASLITARGVGE. The entire CDR3 protein is CASLITARGVGEAFF.

As for this clone: The observed sequence ends 3 residues before the CDR3 terminus, with the missing tail filled in from the germline J gene. The chain recombines TRBV19 with TRBJ1-5; D remains unclear. V was trimmed by 3 bases and J by 3 bases, leaving 9 bases between them. The germline V gene encodes CDR1 LNHDA and CDR2 SQIVND (reference sequence). This CDR3 is built from 14 residues. CDR3 bases read: TGTGCCAGTAGTATCGGGGTCCCCAATCAGCCC. Translation gives CASSIGVPNQP. The whole CDR3 sequence reads CASSIGVPNQPQHF. Supplemented by reference TRBV19 and TRBJ1-5, the full variable domain reads DGGITQSPKYLFRKEGQNVTLSCEQNLNHDAMYWYRQDPGQGLRLIYYSQIVNDFQKGDIAEGYSVSREKKESFPLTVTSAQKNPTAFYLCASSIGVPNQPQHFGDGTRLSIL.

Turning to this clone: The DNA ends 3 residues before the CDR3 does, and the rest of the CDR3 is filled in from the germline J gene. This chain connects TRBV6-2 or TRBV6-3 to TRBJ2-5, with D possibly being TRBD1 (5 bases). Trimming took off 2 bases at V and 4 bases at J, with 14 bases between the two ends. Germline V gene lookup returns CDR1 MNHEY and CDR2 SVGEGT. The CDR3 consists of 15 residues. The part of the CDR3 DNA that was read is TGTGCCAGCAGTTACGGGGCGAGGACCACAGAGACC. This encodes CASSYGARTTET. The full CDR3 sequence reads CASSYGARTTETQYF.

CDR3 amino acids: CASSPDQETQYF. The covered CDR3 bases are TGTGCCAGCAGCCCAGATCAAGAGACC. The rearrangement joins TRBV5-6 to TRBJ2-5; D unclear. The missing CDR3 end, 3 residues past where the read stops, is filled in from the germline J gene. The CDR3 runs to 12 residues. Germline CDR1 SGHDT, CDR2 YYEEEE. V gave up 4 bases and J gave up 2 bases, with 6 bases separating them.

Comment on this clone: The CDR3 end falls 3 residues outside the read, so it is completed with the germline J gene. The chain uses TRBV20-1 and TRBJ2-1; D is uncertain. V was shortened by 7 bases and J by 4 bases, with 17 bases between the two germline ends. From germline, CDR1 is DFQATT and CDR2 SNEGSKA (reference sequence). The CDR3 loop spans 14 amino acids. CDR3 DNA, as far as it was read: TGCAGTGGAGAGTCTTCGAGCGAGTACAATGAG. This gives the protein CSGESSSEYNE. The full CDR3 reads CSGESSSEYNEQFF.

On this clone: The read gets to within 3 residues of the CDR3 end, and the germline J gene fills in the rest. The V call is TRBV7-8, the J call TRBJ2-2; TRBD2 agrees at 13 bases. CDR3 length: 18 amino acids. Germline V gene data show CDR1 as SGHVS and CDR2 as FQNEAQ. Trimming took 2 bases from V and 3 from J; bases not matched to a gene: 6. Partial CDR3 DNA: TGTGCCAGCAGCTTACCACTAGCGGGAGGGTTCGACACCGGGGAG. Translation gives CASSLPLAGGFDTGE. The CDR3 in full is CASSLPLAGGFDTGELFF. The variable domain in full, with the rest retrieved from reference TRBV7-8 and TRBJ2-2, is GAGVSQSPRYKVAKRGQDVALRCDPISGHVSLFWYQQALGQGPEFLTYFQNEAQLDKSGLPSDRFFAERPEGSVSTLKIQRTQQEDSAVYLCASSLPLAGGFDTGELFFGEGSRLTVL.

Worth noting for this clone: The read terminates 3 residues before the CDR3 end, so the remaining end is supplied by the germline J gene. The chain couples TRBV6-1 to TRBJ2-4; tentatively, D is TRBD2 (6 bases). V was clipped by 3 bases and J by 5 bases, with 14 bases between them. The germline V gene has CDR1 MNHNS and CDR2 SASEGT. This CDR3 contains 15 residues. The chain's CDR3 is CASSDAGTVQNIQYF. Partial CDR3 DNA: TGTGCCAGCAGTGATGCGGGGACGGTGCAAAACATT.

To note about this clone: The sequenced fragment ends 3 residues before the CDR3 boundary, so the rest is inferred from the germline J gene. The chain links TRBV7-6 to TRBJ2-7; 9 nucleotides agree with TRBD2. Trimming removed 4 bases from V and 3 bases from J; junction bases left unmatched: 4. CDR3 length equals 14 residues. Germline values: CDR1 SGHVS, CDR2 FNYEAQ. CDR3 DNA, as far as it was read: TGTGCCAGCAGCTCCGAGACTAGCGGCTACGAG. Its translation is CASSSETSGYE. Given in full, the CDR3 is CASSSETSGYEQYF.

A note on this clone: The read finishes 3 residues shy of the CDR3 end, and the germline J gene is used to complete it. The chain employs TRBV19 and TRBJ1-6; D gene unclear. The CDR3 loop spans 13 amino acids. Germline loops: CDR1 LNHDA, CDR2 SQIVND (reference sequence). V shed 2 bases and J shed 8 bases, with 7 bases lying between them. The covered CDR3 bases are TGTGCCAGTAGTATAAGGGTGGATTCACCC. Its protein product is CASSIRVDSP. The CDR3 reads in full as CASSIRVDSPLHF.